Listed below are T cell receptor beta chains from one sample, sequenced in a study of blood T cell repertoires in COVID-19. This table comes from immunoSEQ multiplex PCR, and its TCRdb copy is limited to in-frame clones, with some not included. The sample has hundreds of thousands of clones, 88% seen once. Sequenced sample: PBMCs or T cells enriched from blood (not recorded which). Receptors were obtained from a woman aged 50 to 60 who had recovered from COVID-19. Each CDR3 is given with its conserved first and last residue. The order of the fields is D gene, V gene, J gene, clone size, CDR3 protein, CDR3 DNA. A D gene is named only where the DNA matches it firmly. Clone size is not always given. Where it is, it says once, few, many or a class for expanded clones.

d_gene: .; v_gene: TRBV11-3; j_gene: TRBJ2-2; abundance: once; CDR3aa: CASSHSYTGELFF; CDR3nt: TGTGCCAGCAGCCACAGTTACACCGGGGAGCTGTTTTTT
d_gene: .; v_gene: TRBV6-2/TRBV6-3; j_gene: TRBJ1-5; abundance: once; CDR3aa: CASSYAPRTRGNQPQHF; CDR3nt: TGTGCCAGCAGTTACGCCCCGCGAACCCGCGGCAATCAGCCCCAGCATTTT
d_gene: .; v_gene: TRBV5-1; j_gene: TRBJ1-6; abundance: .; CDR3aa: CASSLGQYSYNSPLHF; CDR3nt: TGCGCCAGCAGCTTGGGACAGTACTCCTATAATTCACCCCTCCACTTT
d_gene: TRBD2; v_gene: TRBV6-5; j_gene: TRBJ2-7; abundance: once; CDR3aa: CASSSRASGIDEQYF; CDR3nt: TGTGCCAGCAGCAGCAGGGCTAGCGGGATAGACGAGCAGTACTTC
d_gene: .; v_gene: TRBV29-1; j_gene: TRBJ2-1; abundance: once; CDR3aa: CSVEITGQDNEQFF; CDR3nt: TGCAGCGTTGAAATTACAGGCCAAGACAATGAGCAGTTCTTC
d_gene: TRBD1; v_gene: TRBV18; j_gene: TRBJ1-1; abundance: .; CDR3aa: CASSATGYTEAFF; CDR3nt: TGTGCCAGCTCAGCGACAGGGTATACTGAAGCTTTCTTT
d_gene: TRBD1; v_gene: TRBV5-1; j_gene: TRBJ1-1; abundance: once; CDR3aa: CASSRDRGTEAFF; CDR3nt: TGCGCCAGCAGCAGGGACAGGGGAACTGAAGCTTTCTTT
d_gene: TRBD2; v_gene: TRBV28; j_gene: TRBJ2-7; abundance: .; CDR3aa: CASAKGLASEQYF; CDR3nt: TGTGCCAGCGCGAAGGGACTAGCTTCCGAGCAGTACTTC
d_gene: .; v_gene: TRBV3-1/TRBV3-2; j_gene: TRBJ1-5; abundance: .; CDR3aa: CASSAQGNQPQHF; CDR3nt: TGTGCCAGCAGCGCGCAGGGAAACCAGCCCCAGCATTTT
d_gene: .; v_gene: TRBV7-3; j_gene: TRBJ1-1; abundance: .; CDR3aa: CASSLRGHTEAFF; CDR3nt: TGTGCCAGCAGCTTAAGGGGCCACACAGAAGCTTTCTTT
d_gene: TRBD2; v_gene: TRBV24-1; j_gene: TRBJ2-2; abundance: .; CDR3aa: CATSAEREAGELFF; CDR3nt: TGTGCCACCAGTGCGGAGCGGGAGGCCGGGGAGCTGTTTTTT
d_gene: .; v_gene: TRBV19; j_gene: TRBJ2-7; abundance: .; CDR3aa: CASRSTGSNEQYF; CDR3nt: TGTGCCAGTAGATCCACAGGGTCTAACGAGCAGTACTTC
d_gene: .; v_gene: TRBV15; j_gene: TRBJ2-1; abundance: .; CDR3aa: CATSRDRRQGSVDEQFF; CDR3nt: TGTGCCACCAGCAGAGATCGGCGTCAGGGCTCGGTCGATGAGCAGTTCTTC
d_gene: TRBD2; v_gene: TRBV29-1; j_gene: TRBJ2-3; abundance: .; CDR3aa: CSVEPGRGGRDTQYF; CDR3nt: TGCAGCGTTGAACCCGGGCGGGGGGGTCGCGATACGCAGTATTTT
d_gene: .; v_gene: TRBV5-1; j_gene: TRBJ1-3; abundance: .; CDR3aa: CASSLSGGRNSGNTIYF; CDR3nt: TGCGCCAGCAGCTTGTCTGGGGGGAGAAACTCTGGAAACACCATATATTTT
d_gene: .; v_gene: TRBV29-1; j_gene: TRBJ1-2; abundance: .; CDR3aa: CSVESLYGGHYGYTF; CDR3nt: TGCAGCGTTGAATCTTTGTACGGGGGACACTATGGCTACACCTTC
d_gene: .; v_gene: TRBV10-3; j_gene: TRBJ2-3; abundance: .; CDR3aa: CAISGQESTDTQYF; CDR3nt: TGTGCCATCAGTGGACAGGAAAGCACAGATACGCAGTATTTT
d_gene: TRBD1; v_gene: TRBV28; j_gene: TRBJ1-5; abundance: .; CDR3aa: CASSPTGNNQPQHF; CDR3nt: TGTGCCAGCAGTCCGACAGGGAACAATCAGCCCCAGCATTTT
d_gene: .; v_gene: TRBV29-1; j_gene: TRBJ1-4; abundance: .; CDR3aa: CSVEGSREANEKLFF; CDR3nt: TGCAGCGTTGAGGGCAGTAGGGAGGCTAATGAAAAACTGTTTTTT
d_gene: TRBD1; v_gene: TRBV27; j_gene: TRBJ1-5; abundance: .; CDR3aa: CASRYRGGNQPQHF; CDR3nt: TGTGCCAGCAGATACAGGGGAGGCAATCAGCCCCAGCATTTT
d_gene: .; v_gene: TRBV28; j_gene: TRBJ1-5; abundance: .; CDR3aa: CASKRGNSNQPQHF; CDR3nt: TGTGCCAGCAAGCGGGGGAACAGCAATCAGCCCCAGCATTTT
d_gene: .; v_gene: TRBV7-9; j_gene: TRBJ1-3; abundance: .; CDR3aa: CASSFTAMRHSGNTIYF; CDR3nt: TGTGCCAGCAGCTTTACAGCTATGAGACACTCTGGAAACACCATATATTTT
d_gene: TRBD1; v_gene: TRBV12-5; j_gene: TRBJ1-3; abundance: .; CDR3aa: CASGRDSSGNTIYF; CDR3nt: TGTGCTAGTGGACGGGACAGCTCTGGAAACACCATATATTTT
d_gene: .; v_gene: TRBV28; j_gene: TRBJ1-2; abundance: .; CDR3aa: CASNPEGRGKYGYTF; CDR3nt: TGTGCCAGCAATCCTGAGGGACGGGGGAAGTATGGCTACACCTTC
d_gene: TRBD1; v_gene: TRBV7-6; j_gene: TRBJ1-4; abundance: once; CDR3aa: CASSLAPQGDEKLFF; CDR3nt: TGTGCCAGCAGCTTAGCGCCTCAGGGGGATGAAAAACTGTTTTTT
d_gene: .; v_gene: TRBV5-1; j_gene: TRBJ1-1; abundance: .; CDR3aa: CASSRLVQGEAFF; CDR3nt: TGCGCCAGCAGCCGATTGGTACAGGGTGAAGCTTTCTTT
d_gene: .; v_gene: TRBV7-2; j_gene: TRBJ1-2; abundance: .; CDR3aa: CASSLGGGDYYGYTF; CDR3nt: TGTGCCAGCAGCTTAGGAGGGGGGGACTATTATGGCTACACCTTC
d_gene: .; v_gene: TRBV5-1; j_gene: TRBJ1-2; abundance: few; CDR3aa: CASSLTTQGNYGYTF; CDR3nt: TGCGCCAGCAGCTTGACCACACAGGGTAACTATGGCTACACCTTC
d_gene: TRBD2; v_gene: TRBV3-1/TRBV3-2; j_gene: TRBJ2-2; abundance: .; CDR3aa: CASSQDWWTSGTNTGELFF; CDR3nt: TGTGCCAGCAGCCAAGATTGGTGGACTAGCGGGACGAACACCGGGGAGCTGTTTTTT
d_gene: .; v_gene: TRBV7-6; j_gene: TRBJ1-3; abundance: .; CDR3aa: CASSRILDSGNTIYF; CDR3nt: TGTGCCAGCAGCCGGATCCTAGACTCTGGAAACACCATATATTTT
d_gene: TRBD2; v_gene: TRBV13; j_gene: TRBJ2-7; abundance: .; CDR3aa: CASSLRGLADEQYF; CDR3nt: TGTGCCAGCAGCTTGAGAGGACTAGCGGACGAGCAGTACTTC
d_gene: TRBD1; v_gene: TRBV4-1; j_gene: TRBJ2-7; abundance: .; CDR3aa: CASSQARQGVDEQYF; CDR3nt: TGCGCCAGCAGCCAAGCCAGGCAGGGGGTCGACGAGCAGTACTTC
d_gene: TRBD1; v_gene: TRBV7-2; j_gene: TRBJ2-5; abundance: .; CDR3aa: CGSGPRTGPETQYF; CDR3nt: TGTGGGAGTGGCCCTAGGACAGGGCCGGAGACCCAGTACTTC
d_gene: TRBD1; v_gene: TRBV6-2/TRBV6-3; j_gene: TRBJ2-7; abundance: .; CDR3aa: CASSGGQGLRYEQYF; CDR3nt: TGTGCCAGCAGTGGGGGACAGGGGCTACGCTACGAGCAGTACTTC
d_gene: TRBD1; v_gene: TRBV16; j_gene: TRBJ2-6; abundance: few; CDR3aa: CASSQVMTGTGANVLTF; CDR3nt: TGTGCCAGCAGCCAAGTGATGACAGGGACTGGGGCCAACGTCCTGACTTTC
d_gene: .; v_gene: TRBV5-1; j_gene: TRBJ2-1; abundance: few; CDR3aa: CASSLVGSSYNEQFF; CDR3nt: TGCGCCAGCAGCTTGGTCGGGAGCTCCTACAATGAGCAGTTCTTC
d_gene: .; v_gene: TRBV6-5; j_gene: TRBJ2-7; abundance: once; CDR3aa: CASSYAGSSYEQYF; CDR3nt: TGTGCCAGCAGTTACGCCGGGAGCTCCTACGAGCAGTACTTC
d_gene: .; v_gene: TRBV6-2/TRBV6-3; j_gene: TRBJ2-5; abundance: .; CDR3aa: CASSADRRPEETQYF; CDR3nt: TGTGCCAGCAGTGCAGACAGGAGGCCGGAAGAGACCCAGTACTTC
d_gene: TRBD1; v_gene: TRBV28; j_gene: TRBJ1-4; abundance: .; CDR3aa: CASSSQGAVNEKLFF; CDR3nt: TGTGCCAGCAGTAGCCAGGGGGCGGTTAATGAAAAACTGTTTTTT
d_gene: TRBD1; v_gene: TRBV5-1; j_gene: TRBJ2-3; abundance: .; CDR3aa: CASSLGTGGPLDTQYF; CDR3nt: TGCGCCAGCAGCTTGGGGACAGGGGGCCCACTAGATACGCAGTATTTT
d_gene: .; v_gene: TRBV7-2; j_gene: TRBJ2-7; abundance: .; CDR3aa: CASSSQPGSTYEQYF; CDR3nt: TGTGCCAGCAGCTCCCAGCCGGGTTCCACCTACGAGCAGTACTTC
d_gene: .; v_gene: TRBV7-8; j_gene: TRBJ2-5; abundance: few; CDR3aa: CASSLTRIQETQYF; CDR3nt: TGTGCCAGCAGCTTGACAAGGATCCAAGAGACCCAGTACTTC
d_gene: .; v_gene: TRBV11-2; j_gene: TRBJ2-1; abundance: .; CDR3aa: CASSADRINEQFF; CDR3nt: TGTGCCAGCAGCGCCGACAGGATCAATGAGCAGTTCTTC
d_gene: .; v_gene: TRBV2; j_gene: TRBJ2-3; abundance: .; CDR3aa: CASKTRGYTDTQYF; CDR3nt: TGTGCCAGCAAAACAAGGGGGTACACAGATACGCAGTATTTT
d_gene: TRBD2; v_gene: TRBV4-3; j_gene: TRBJ2-1; abundance: .; CDR3aa: CASSQAIGTSGRSNEQFF; CDR3nt: TGCGCCAGCAGCCAAGCCATTGGGACTAGCGGGAGGTCGAATGAGCAGTTCTTC
d_gene: .; v_gene: TRBV30; j_gene: TRBJ1-6; abundance: .; CDR3aa: CAWREAGYSPLHF; CDR3nt: TGTGCCTGGAGGGAAGCGGGGTATTCACCCCTCCACTTT
d_gene: .; v_gene: TRBV30; j_gene: TRBJ1-2; abundance: .; CDR3aa: CAWSVGQGSYGYTF; CDR3nt: TGTGCCTGGAGTGTGGGACAAGGAAGCTATGGCTACACCTTC
d_gene: TRBD1; v_gene: TRBV11-2; j_gene: TRBJ1-2; abundance: .; CDR3aa: CASSPLARQDRGSGYTF; CDR3nt: TGTGCCAGCAGCCCCCTCGCCCGACAAGACAGGGGAAGCGGCTACACCTTC
d_gene: TRBD1; v_gene: TRBV5-1; j_gene: TRBJ1-3; abundance: .; CDR3aa: CASSSGQLGGNTIYF; CDR3nt: TGCGCCAGCAGCTCGGGACAGCTAGGGGGTAACACCATATATTTT
d_gene: .; v_gene: TRBV29-1; j_gene: TRBJ1-3; abundance: .; CDR3aa: CSVELQGGTIYF; CDR3nt: TGCAGCGTTGAACTCCAGGGAGGGACCATATATTTT
d_gene: .; v_gene: TRBV7-3; j_gene: TRBJ1-1; abundance: .; CDR3aa: CASSTSRDTEAFF; CDR3nt: TGTGCCAGCAGCACCTCCAGGGACACTGAAGCTTTCTTT
d_gene: TRBD1; v_gene: TRBV6-5; j_gene: TRBJ1-6; abundance: .; CDR3aa: CASSLTGTGDSPLHF; CDR3nt: TGTGCCAGCAGTCTCACCGGGACAGGGGACTCACCCCTCCACTTT
d_gene: .; v_gene: TRBV6-5; j_gene: TRBJ1-5; abundance: .; CDR3aa: CASSYSQGRNQPQHF; CDR3nt: TGTGCCAGCAGTTACTCCCAGGGGCGCAATCAGCCCCAGCATTTT